These 23 T cell receptor beta chains share one sample of origin, sequenced in a study of OX40 agonist ivuxolimab in advanced cancers. Library preparation used the immunoSEQ multiplex PCR assay. This is the immuneACCESS table as TCRdb keeps it, with only in-frame sequences that have V and J called. A part of the clones is gone; compared with another copy, unresolved V genes explain less than half, and the rest is unexplained. The sample table lists approximately 74,000 clones, 75% to 95% of them with a count of one. The biggest ten clones account for 0.5% to 0.55% of the sample. The specimen comprised CD4+ or CD8+ T cells sorted from blood, sampled in a trial of the OX40 agonist ivuxolimab. These receptors originate from an adult with an advanced solid tumor such as melanoma, head and neck, liver or kidney cancer.

This chain uses TRBV19 with TRBJ2-1, with 10 nucleotides matching TRBD1. CDR3 length: 14 amino acids. Germline loops: CDR1 LNHDA, CDR2 SQIVND (reference sequence). With V trimmed by 7 bases and J by 4 bases, 4 bases remained unmatched. The CDR3 sequence is CASNRDRGYNEQFF. In DNA form, the CDR3 reads TGTGCCAGTAACCGGGACAGGGGATACAATGAGCAGTTCTTC.

This chain connects TRBV7-2 to TRBJ1-5; D gene unclear. The CDR3 runs 14 residues. The V gene lost 3 bases and the J gene lost 7 bases, with 13 bases spanning the gap. CDR1 is SGHTA and CDR2 is FQGNSA in the germline V gene. The CDR3 nucleotides are TGTGCCAGCAGCTTGGGAAAAATTATCCAGCCCCAGCATTTT. Encoded protein: CASSLGKIIQPQHF.

The chain uses TRBV28 and TRBJ1-2; 7 positions agree with TRBD1. Trimming took 5 bases from V and 0 from J; bases not matched to a gene: 9. Germline values: CDR1 MDHEN, CDR2 SYDVKM. The CDR3 totals 16 residues. CDR3 sequence: CASSLPGTATNYGYTF. DNA for the CDR3: TGTGCCAGCAGTCTGCCCGGGACAGCCACTAACTATGGCTACACCTTC.

This rearrangement joins TRBV7-9 to TRBJ1-2, with 8 bases lining up with TRBD1. This CDR3 has 16 amino acids. V shed 5 bases and J 2 bases; nucleotides not matched to a gene: 10. The V gene's germline CDR1 is SEHNR and CDR2 FQNEAQ (reference sequence). In DNA, the CDR3 is TGTGCCAGCAGCACAAGGCTGAGGACAGGGAACTATGGCTACACCTTC. It codes for CASSTRLRTGNYGYTF.

The chain employs TRBV7-2 and TRBJ2-3; the match to TRBD2 covers 10 bases. Germline CDR1 SGHTA, CDR2 FQGNSA. V shed 5 bases, J shed 4 bases, and the junction held 9 bases outside the gene matches. The CDR3 consists of 16 residues. CDR3 DNA sequence: TGTGCCAGCAGCCGCCCTAGCGGGAGAACCGCAGATACGCAGTATTTT. This translates into CASSRPSGRTADTQYF.

The rearrangement joins TRBV7-9 to TRBJ2-5, with 7 bases aligning to TRBD2. Germline V gives CDR1 SEHNR, CDR2 FQNEAQ (reference sequence). V gave up 8 bases and J gave up 4 bases; unmatched junction bases: 19. The CDR3 length is 17 residues. The CDR3 bases are TGTGCCAGCGGGGAATTCGGCACCCGACCTAGCGGAGAGACCCAGTACTTC. This gives the protein CASGEFGTRPSGETQYF.

The chain has TRBV7-9 and TRBJ1-3; D gene ambiguous. The CDR3 totals 14 residues. The germline V gene encodes CDR1 SEHNR and CDR2 FQNEAQ (reference sequence). The V and J ends lost 4 bases and 8 bases respectively, with 15 bases between them. Written as DNA, the CDR3 is TGTGCCAGCAGCTCCGACACTCTGGGGTACACCATATATTTT. Amino acids: CASSSDTLGYTIYF. Filled out from reference TRBV7-9 and TRBJ1-3, the complete variable domain reads DTGVSQNPRHKITKRGQNVTFRCDPISEHNRLYWYRQTLGQGPEFLTYFQNEAQLEKSRLLSDRFSAERPKGSFSTLEIQRTEQGDSAMYLCASSSDTLGYTIYFGEGSWLTVV.

The chain couples TRBV27 to TRBJ2-7; perhaps TRBD2 as D (6 bases). CDR1 is MNHEY, CDR2 SMNVEV, per germline (reference sequence). The CDR3 totals 13 residues. The germline V and J ends were trimmed by 8 bases and 2 bases, with 13 bases remaining between them. CDR3 loop: CASGLRGTYEQYF. DNA of the CDR3: TGTGCCAGCGGATTGCGGGGAACCTACGAGCAGTACTTC.

The chain carries TRBV4-3 and TRBJ2-6; D is ambiguous. The CDR3 consists of 16 residues. Germline CDR1 reads LGHNA; CDR2 reads YSLEER. Trimming took 0 bases from V and 0 from J, leaving 6 bases between them. CDR3 nucleotide sequence: TGCGCCAGCAGCCAAGACGCTCCCTCTGGGGCCAACGTCCTGACTTTC. Its protein is CASSQDAPSGANVLTF.

The V call is TRBV28, the J call TRBJ2-3; D remains unclear. This CDR3 has 11 amino acids. Germline V gene lookup returns CDR1 MDHEN and CDR2 SYDVKM. V was cut by 3 bases and J by 6 bases, with 4 bases left in between. This chain's CDR3 is CASSFRDTQYF. The CDR3, as DNA: TGTGCCAGCAGTTTCCGGGATACGCAGTATTTT. The variable domain in full, with the rest retrieved from reference TRBV28 and TRBJ2-3, is DVKVTQSSRYLVKRTGEKVFLECVQDMDHENMFWYRQDPGLGLRLIYFSYDVKMKEKGDIPEGYSVSREKKERFSLILESASTNQTSMYLCASSFRDTQYFGPGTRLTVL.

The chain uses TRBV5-6 and TRBJ2-7; 12 positions match TRBD2. This CDR3 comprises 16 residues. V dropped 0 bases and J dropped 4; count of bases not matched to a gene: 5. Germline V gives CDR1 SGHDT, CDR2 YYEEEE. The CDR3 DNA sequence: TGTGCCAGCAGCTTGGCGACTAGCGGGAGTGATTACGAGCAGTACTTC. Translated, it gives CASSLATSGSDYEQYF.

The chain is built from TRBV9 and TRBJ2-5; a possible D gene is TRBD2 (5 bases). The germline V gene encodes CDR1 SGDLS and CDR2 YYNGEE. V lost 0 bases and J lost 5, with 17 bases in between. The CDR3 spans 16 residues. CDR3 sequence (DNA): TGTGCCAGCAGCGTAGCCCCTCGGGGTAGCGAGGAGACCCAGTACTTC. Translation: CASSVAPRGSEETQYF.

The rearrangement uses TRBV27 and TRBJ2-3; tentatively, D is TRBD2 (6 bases). The germline V gene encodes CDR1 MNHEY and CDR2 SMNVEV (reference sequence). Trimming removed 6 bases at V and 3 bases at J, with 19 bases between. The CDR3 is 16 residues long. The CDR3 sequence is CASRDPSAGRTDTQYF. CDR3 DNA sequence: TGTGCCAGCAGAGACCCCTCGGCGGGGCGGACAGATACGCAGTATTTT.

The chain links TRBV12-5 to TRBJ2-1; 11 bases are a match to TRBD2. The CDR3 sequence is 20 residues long. Germline values: CDR1 LGHNT, CDR2 FRNRAP. Losses at the gene ends were 0 bases for V and 1 base for J; bases not matched to a gene: 11. The CDR3: CASGLVSGASGRKSYNEQFF. The CDR3 region has the DNA TGTGCTAGTGGTTTGGTATCGGGTGCTAGCGGGAGGAAGTCCTACAATGAGCAGTTCTTC.

The V and J genes are TRBV4-2 and TRBJ2-3; 11 bases are shared with TRBD2. This CDR3 has 20 amino acids. J was trimmed by 2 bases and V by 5 bases; bases with no gene match: 18. Per germline, CDR1 LGHNA and CDR2 YNFKEQ. The CDR3 DNA is TGTGCCAGCAGCTCCCCTGCGGGGGCTAGCGGGAGGCGGATCACAGATACGCAGTATTTT. Protein: CASSSPAGASGRRITDTQYF.

The chain carries TRBV28 and TRBJ1-2; D gene ambiguous. Germline V lookup: CDR1 MDHEN, CDR2 SYDVKM. The germline V and J ends were trimmed by 7 bases and 2 bases, with 14 bases remaining between them. This CDR3 spans 14 amino acids. The DNA of the CDR3 is TGTGCCAGCAAAGTTGGTGGTTTGAACTATGGCTACACCTTC. This sequence encodes CASKVGGLNYGYTF.

This clone was seen only once. The chain recombines TRBV28 with TRBJ1-1; possible D gene TRBD1, 6 bases. The V end was cut by 7 bases, the J end by 1 base, with 13 bases between. Germline values: CDR1 MDHEN, CDR2 SYDVKM. The CDR3 contains 14 residues. CDR3 bases: TGTGCCAGCATACACAGGGAGGCGAACACTGAAGCTTTCTTT. Amino acid sequence: CASIHREANTEAFF.

The chain has TRBV14 and TRBJ2-3, with TRBD2 identical over 7 bases. This CDR3 comprises 15 residues. The V segment lost 2 bases and the J segment 8 bases; nucleotides outside the gene matches: 10. Germline CDR1 reads SGHDN; CDR2 reads FVKESK. CDR3 nucleotide sequence: TGTGCCAGCAGCCAAAATTGGGAGGCGGGAGCTACGCAGTATTTT. Translation: CASSQNWEAGATQYF.

With regard to this clone: The junction and the germline gene differ at one end; a read error may be behind it. The chain employs TRBV7-7 and TRBJ2-2; D unclear. Germline-derived CDR1 and CDR2 are SSHAT and FNYEAQ (reference sequence). The CDR3 is 15 residues long. The CDR3 DNA is TGTGCTAGCAGCCAAAGCGACGGAAACACCGGGGAGCTGTTTTTT. This encodes CASSQSDGNTGELFF.

The CDR3 reads CASSLFATGTENTGELFF. CDR3 in DNA: TGTGCCAGCAGCTTGTTCGCAACCGGGACAGAGAACACCGGGGAGCTGTTTTTT. This chain joins TRBV7-3 and TRBJ2-2; 7 bases are a match to TRBD1. With V trimmed by 3 bases and J by 1 base, 11 bases remained unmatched. The CDR3 has 18 residues. Germline CDR1 SGHTA, CDR2 FQGTGA. Filled out from reference TRBV7-3 and TRBJ2-2, the complete variable domain reads GAGVSQTPSNKVTEKGKYVELRCDPISGHTALYWYRQSLGQGPEFLIYFQGTGAADDSGLPNDRFFAVRPEGSVSTLKIQRTERGDSAVYLCASSLFATGTENTGELFFGEGSRLTVL.

J is TRBJ2-7 and V is TRBV19; TRBD2 agrees at 13 bases. The germline CDR1 and CDR2 sequences are LNHDA and SQIVND (reference sequence). This CDR3 contains 15 residues. V lost 5 bases, J lost 5 bases, and 6 bases stayed unmatched. The CDR3 protein is CASSGGLAGVNEQYF. For the CDR3, the DNA is TGTGCCAGTAGTGGCGGACTAGCGGGAGTCAACGAGCAGTACTTC.

V is TRBV4-1 and J is TRBJ1-1; tentative D call: TRBD1 (6 bases). Germline values: CDR1 MGHRA, CDR2 YSYEKL. V lost 3 bases and J 4 bases, leaving 15 bases between the germline ends. The CDR3 contains 15 residues. CDR3 DNA sequence: TGCGCCAGCAGCCACTACAGGGTAGAGGGCACTGAAGCTTTCTTT. It encodes CASSHYRVEGTEAFF.

This chain joins TRBV30 and TRBJ2-5; tentatively, D is TRBD1 or TRBD2 (5 bases each). CDR1 is GTSNPN, CDR2 SVGIG, per germline (reference sequence). The CDR3 spans 13 residues. With 4 bases removed from V and 2 bases from J, the gap between germline ends came to 11 bases. CDR3 nucleotides: TGTGCCTGGAACCCGGGGCCGCAAGAGACCCAGTACTTC. Translating gives CAWNPGPQETQYF.